Described below is a single TCR beta chain sequence and its context. Sequencing used immunoSEQ multiplex PCR; TCRdb keeps in-frame clones, though not all of them. The data contain approximately 55,000 clones, about nine tenths of them singletons. Trimming shortened V by 3 bases and J by 1 base, and 11 bases separated the two germline ends. The germline CDR1 and CDR2 sequences are SGDLS and YYNGEE. The CDR3 length is 14 residues. This specimen belongs to a study of blood T cell repertoires in COVID-19. Across the whole study: Material from acute and convalescent COVID-19 was sourced from the United States, Italy and Spain.

The rearrangement joins TRBV9 to TRBJ2-7; D perhaps matches TRBD1 (6 bases). Material: peripheral blood. This receptor was taken from a man between 35 and 55 years old with acute or convalescent COVID-19. The CDR3 loop reads CASSATTGSYEQYF. The CDR3 DNA reads as TGTGCCAGCAGCGCGACGACAGGATCCTACGAGCAGTACTTC.